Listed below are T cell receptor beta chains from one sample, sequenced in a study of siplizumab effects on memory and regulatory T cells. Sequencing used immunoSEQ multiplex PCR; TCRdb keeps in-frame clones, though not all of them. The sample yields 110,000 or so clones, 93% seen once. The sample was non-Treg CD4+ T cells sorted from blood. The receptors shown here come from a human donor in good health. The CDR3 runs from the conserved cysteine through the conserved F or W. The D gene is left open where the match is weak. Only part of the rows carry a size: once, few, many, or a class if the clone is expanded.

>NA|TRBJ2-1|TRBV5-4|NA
CASSTRDRYNEQFF
TGTGCCAGCAGCACCCGAGACAGGTACAATGAGCAGTTCTTC
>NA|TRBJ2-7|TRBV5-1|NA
CASSLGQDGEQYF
TGCGCCAGCAGCTTGGGACAGGACGGGGAGCAGTACTTC
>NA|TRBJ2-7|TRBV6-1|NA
CASSEGAQAWEQYF
TGTGCCAGCAGTGAAGGGGCTCAGGCCTGGGAGCAGTACTTC
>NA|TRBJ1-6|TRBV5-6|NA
CASSLWNNSPLHF
TGTGCCAGCAGCTTGTGGAATAATTCACCCCTCCACTTT
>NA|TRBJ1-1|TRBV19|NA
CASSIMDDTEAFF
TGTGCCAGTAGTATAATGGACGACACTGAAGCTTTCTTT
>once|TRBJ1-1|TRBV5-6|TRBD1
CASSFRTRDRHPEAFF
TGTGCCAGCAGCTTCCGCACAAGGGACAGGCATCCTGAAGCTTTCTTT
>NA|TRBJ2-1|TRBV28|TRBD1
CASRLDRVGSYNEQFF
TGTGCCAGCAGGTTAGACAGGGTCGGGTCCTACAATGAGCAGTTCTTC
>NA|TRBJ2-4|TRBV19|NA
CASSLIQGTLAKNIQYF
TGTGCCAGTAGCCTAATTCAGGGGACACTAGCCAAAAACATTCAGTACTTC
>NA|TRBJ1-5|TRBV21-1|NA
CASSFRQNHQPQHF
TGTGCCAGCAGCTTCCGACAAAATCATCAGCCCCAGCATTTT
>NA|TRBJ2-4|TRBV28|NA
CAASNRAKNIQYF
TGTGCCGCTTCCAACAGAGCCAAAAACATTCAGTACTTC
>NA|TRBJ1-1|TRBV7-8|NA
CASSFRGSDTEAFF
TGTGCCAGCAGCTTTCGGGGGTCCGACACTGAAGCTTTCTTT
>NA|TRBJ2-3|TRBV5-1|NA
CASSATGPTDTQYF
TGCGCCAGCAGCGCGACAGGACCCACAGATACGCAGTATTTT
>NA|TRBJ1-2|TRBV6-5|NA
CASSYSTQGGNYGYTF
TGTGCCAGCAGTTACTCGACGCAGGGTGGGAACTATGGCTACACCTTC
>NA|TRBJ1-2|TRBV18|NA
CASSPSQNRGYGYTF
TGTGCCAGCTCACCTAGCCAAAATCGGGGCTATGGCTACACCTTC
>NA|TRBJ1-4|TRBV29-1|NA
CSVDGADLGDELFF
TGCAGCGTTGATGGGGCCGATCTAGGGGACGAACTGTTTTTT
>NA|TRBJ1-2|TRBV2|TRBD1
CASSTSPTGANYGYTF
TGTGCCAGCAGTACTTCCCCTACAGGGGCGAACTATGGCTACACCTTC
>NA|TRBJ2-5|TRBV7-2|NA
CASSFLLETQYF
TGTGCCAGCAGCTTTCTGTTGGAGACCCAGTACTTC
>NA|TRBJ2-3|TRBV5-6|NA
CASTEGGDTQYF
TGTGCCAGCACCGAAGGAGGAGATACGCAGTATTTT
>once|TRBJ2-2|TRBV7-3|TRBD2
CASSSTSGGAANTGELFF
TGTGCCAGCAGCTCGACTAGCGGGGGGGCCGCGAACACCGGGGAGCTGTTTTTT
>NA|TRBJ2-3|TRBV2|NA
CASSDESYLTQYF
TGTGCCAGCAGTGACGAGTCATACCTAACGCAGTATTTT
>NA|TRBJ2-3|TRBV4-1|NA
CASSQSGTLRDTQYF
TGCGCCAGCAGCCAGTCCGGGACTTTAAGAGATACGCAGTATTTT
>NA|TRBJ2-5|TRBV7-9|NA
CASSFGEETQYF
TGTGCCAGCAGCTTCGGGGAAGAGACCCAGTACTTC
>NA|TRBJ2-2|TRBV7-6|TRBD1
CASSEGTGFANTGELFF
TGTGCCAGCAGCGAGGGGACAGGGTTCGCGAACACCGGGGAGCTGTTTTTT
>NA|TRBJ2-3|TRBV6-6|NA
CASSNSPGATDTQYF
TGTGCCAGCAGTAATAGTCCGGGAGCGACAGATACGCAGTATTTT
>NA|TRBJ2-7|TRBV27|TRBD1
CASSGRDRSFYEQYF
TGTGCCAGCAGTGGCCGGGACAGGTCCTTCTACGAGCAGTACTTC
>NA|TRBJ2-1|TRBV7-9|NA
CASSFGGGGLVDEQFF
TGTGCCAGCAGCTTCGGGGGAGGGGGTTTGGTTGATGAGCAGTTCTTC
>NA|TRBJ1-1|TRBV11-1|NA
CASSYPIAGNTEAFF
TGTGCCAGCAGCTACCCAATCGCCGGGAACACTGAAGCTTTCTTT
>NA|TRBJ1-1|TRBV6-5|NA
CASSNGHGGTEAFF
TGTGCCAGCAGTAACGGACACGGAGGCACTGAAGCTTTCTTT
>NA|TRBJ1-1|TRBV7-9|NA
CASRMGTENTEAFF
TGTGCCAGCAGGATGGGAACAGAGAACACTGAAGCTTTCTTT
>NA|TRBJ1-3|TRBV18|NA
CASSPPGTHGNTIYF
TGTGCCAGCTCACCACCCGGGACACATGGAAACACCATATATTTT
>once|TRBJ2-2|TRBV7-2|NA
CASSPWSARDTGELFF
TGTGCCAGCAGCCCATGGTCGGCGAGAGACACCGGGGAGCTGTTTTTT
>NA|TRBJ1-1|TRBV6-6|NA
CASISSMNTEAFF
TGTGCCAGCATTAGTTCGATGAACACTGAAGCTTTCTTT
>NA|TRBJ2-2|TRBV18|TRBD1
CASSRQGGTGELFF
TGTGCCAGCTCACGACAGGGGGGCACCGGGGAGCTGTTTTTT
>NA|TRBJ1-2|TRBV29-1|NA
CSVVRVLDGYTF
TGCAGCGTTGTTAGGGTGTTGGATGGCTACACCTTC
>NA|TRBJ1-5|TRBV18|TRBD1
CASSPSDRAQPQHF
TGTGCCAGCTCACCCTCGGACAGGGCCCAGCCCCAGCATTTT
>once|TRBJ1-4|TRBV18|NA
CASSPRLELGATNEKLFF
TGTGCCAGCTCACCACGGTTGGAACTAGGAGCAACTAATGAAAAACTGTTTTTT
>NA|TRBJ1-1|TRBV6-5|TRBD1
CASSSGTGANTEAFF
TGTGCCAGCAGCTCCGGGACAGGGGCGAACACTGAAGCTTTCTTT
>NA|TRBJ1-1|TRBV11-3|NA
CASSLHGGADTEAFF
TGTGCCAGCAGCTTACACGGGGGCGCGGACACTGAAGCTTTCTTT
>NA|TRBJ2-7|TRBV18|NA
CASSLQGMGEQYF
TGTGCCAGCTCACTACAGGGAATGGGGGAGCAGTACTTC
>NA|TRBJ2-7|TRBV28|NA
CASSLIRGDYEQYF
TGTGCCAGCAGTTTGATCAGGGGGGACTACGAGCAGTACTTC
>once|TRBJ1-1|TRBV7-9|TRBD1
CASTPAGGRTTEAFF
TGTGCCAGCACGCCGGCAGGGGGCCGGACCACTGAAGCTTTCTTT
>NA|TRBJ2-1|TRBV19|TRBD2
CASSPSGGGRYNEQFF
TGTGCCAGTAGCCCTAGCGGGGGGGGCAGGTACAATGAGCAGTTCTTC
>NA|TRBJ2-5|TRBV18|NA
CASSPPVGETQYF
TGTGCCAGCTCACCACCGGTAGGAGAGACCCAGTACTTC
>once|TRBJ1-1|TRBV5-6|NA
CASSDPGTGVNTEAFF
TGTGCCAGCAGTGACCCCGGGACTGGAGTGAACACTGAAGCTTTCTTT
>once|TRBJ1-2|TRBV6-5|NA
CASSEFTRGALGYTF
TGTGCCAGCAGCGAATTTACACGGGGGGCCTTAGGCTACACCTTC
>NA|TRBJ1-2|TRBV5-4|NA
CASSPGDGNYGYTF
TGTGCCAGCAGCCCAGGGGACGGTAACTATGGCTACACCTTC
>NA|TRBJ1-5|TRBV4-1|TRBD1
CASSQASGQGADQPQHF
TGCGCCAGCAGCCAAGCTTCGGGACAGGGGGCTGATCAGCCCCAGCATTTT
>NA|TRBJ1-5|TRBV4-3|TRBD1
CASSRPTTGRTISNQPQHF
TGCGCCAGCAGCCGGCCGACGACAGGGCGGACAATAAGCAATCAGCCCCAGCATTTT
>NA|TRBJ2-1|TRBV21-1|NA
CASSKGAHLIRGEQFF
TGTGCCAGCAGCAAGGGAGCGCACCTCATTAGGGGTGAGCAGTTCTTC
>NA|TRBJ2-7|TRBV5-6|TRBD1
CASSARDRALAYEQYF
TGTGCCAGCAGCGCCCGGGACAGGGCGCTGGCCTACGAGCAGTACTTC
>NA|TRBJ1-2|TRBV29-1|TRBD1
CSVASGQGESGYTF
TGCAGCGTCGCTTCTGGACAGGGAGAGAGTGGCTACACCTTC
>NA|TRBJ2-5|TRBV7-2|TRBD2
CASSLKGGGALETQYF
TGTGCCAGCAGCTTAAAGGGCGGGGGGGCGCTAGAGACCCAGTACTTC
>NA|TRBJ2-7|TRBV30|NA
CAWGRAYEQYF
TGTGCCTGGGGCAGGGCCTACGAGCAGTACTTC
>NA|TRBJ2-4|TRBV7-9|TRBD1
CASSLAGQGVQYF
TGTGCCAGCAGCTTAGCGGGACAGGGTGTTCAGTACTTC